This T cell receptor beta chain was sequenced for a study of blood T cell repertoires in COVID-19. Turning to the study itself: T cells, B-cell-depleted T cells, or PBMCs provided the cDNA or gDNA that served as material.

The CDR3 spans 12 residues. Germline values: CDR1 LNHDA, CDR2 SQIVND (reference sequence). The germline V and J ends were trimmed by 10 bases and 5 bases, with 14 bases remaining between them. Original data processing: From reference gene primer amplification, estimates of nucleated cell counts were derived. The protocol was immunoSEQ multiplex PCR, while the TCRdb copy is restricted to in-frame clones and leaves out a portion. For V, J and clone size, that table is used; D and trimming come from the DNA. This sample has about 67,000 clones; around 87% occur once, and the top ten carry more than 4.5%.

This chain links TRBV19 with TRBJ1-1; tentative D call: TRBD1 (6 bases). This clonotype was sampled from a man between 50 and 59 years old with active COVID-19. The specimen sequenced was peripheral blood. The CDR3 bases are TGTGCCACCATACAGGGAAGGACTGAAGCTTTCTTT. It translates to CATIQGRTEAFF. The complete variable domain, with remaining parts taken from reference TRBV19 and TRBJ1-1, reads DGGITQSPKYLFRKEGQNVTLSCEQNLNHDAMYWYRQDPGQGLRLIYYSQIVNDFQKGDIAEGYSVSREKKESFPLTVTSAQKNPTAFYLCATIQGRTEAFFGQGTRLTVV.